This T cell receptor (beta chain) stems from a study of shared clonotypes between healthy human individuals. The V and J ends lost 7 bases and 0 bases respectively, with 12 bases between them. Germline V CDR1 and CDR2: SQVTM, ANQGSEA. CDR3 length equals 13 residues. TCRdb's table, derived via immunoSEQ multiplex PCR, lists solely in-frame clones and lacks some. This sample has around 1.1 million clones, with around three quarters found just once. The clonotype was recovered from a man between 18 and 35 years old in good health. Some clones in this sample may be carry-over from other donors' samples. The chain employs TRBV29-1 and TRBJ1-1; D uncertain. Sample: memory CD4+ T cells from PBMCs. Stated subset: CD45RA-negative fraction. The CDR3 coding sequence is TGCAGCGCCTTCGAGCCTGTGAACACTGAAGCTTTCTTT. Its protein is CSAFEPVNTEAFF.